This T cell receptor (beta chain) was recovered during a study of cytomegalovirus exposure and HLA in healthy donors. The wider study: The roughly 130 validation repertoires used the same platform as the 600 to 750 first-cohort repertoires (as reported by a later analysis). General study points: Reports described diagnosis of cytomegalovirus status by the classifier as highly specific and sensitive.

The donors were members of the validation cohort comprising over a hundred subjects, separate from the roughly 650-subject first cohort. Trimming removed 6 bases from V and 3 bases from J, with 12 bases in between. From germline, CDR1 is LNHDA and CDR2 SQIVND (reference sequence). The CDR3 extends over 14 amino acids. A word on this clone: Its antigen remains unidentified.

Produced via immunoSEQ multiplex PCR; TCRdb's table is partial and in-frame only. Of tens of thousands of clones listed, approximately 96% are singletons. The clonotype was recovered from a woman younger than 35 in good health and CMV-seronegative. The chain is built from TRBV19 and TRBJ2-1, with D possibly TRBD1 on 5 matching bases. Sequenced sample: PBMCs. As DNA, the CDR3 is TGTGCCAGTAGACCTGACAGACTCTACAATGAGCAGTTCTTC. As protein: CASRPDRLYNEQFF.